The clone carrying this TCR beta chain showed up just a few times. Antigen specificity is unknown. The sample originates from a study of response to subunit inactivated influenza vaccine. Study-wide points: The authors proposed limited new T cell recruitment per seasonal influenza vaccination.

TCRdb used MiXCR to reprocess the RT-PCR reads, holding one entry per CDR3 protein. The repertoire holds hundreds of thousands of distinct CDR3 sequences, with about 12% as singletons. This receptor was taken from a man in his fifties or sixties who received an inactivated influenza vaccine. The specimen was PBMCs from blood, collected on the day of vaccination.

In nucleotides, the CDR3 is TGTGCCAGCAGTTACGGGGGTGGGCAGGGGGTTTACAATGAGCAGTTCTTC. Protein: CASSYGGGQGVYNEQFF. This sequence joins TRBV6-5 and TRBJ2-1, with TRBD1 identical over 7 bases. The V gene's germline CDR1 is MNHEY and CDR2 SVGAGI. The CDR3 is 17 amino acids. The junction had 11 bases not matched to a gene; V was cut back by 2 bases and J by 4 bases.